This T cell receptor beta chain emerged from a study of OX40 agonist ivuxolimab in advanced cancers. Concerning the study at large: The costimulatory receptor OX40 (CD134) was targeted by ivuxolimab, a fully human IgG2 agonistic monoclonal antibody. Intravenous ivuxolimab was administered to patients every 2 weeks at six dose levels: 0.01, 0.1, 0.3, 1.5, 3 and 10 mg/kg. Prior anti-PD-1, anti-PD-L1 or anti-CTLA-4 therapy was permitted, and checkpoint inhibitors had been received by 40% to 50% of dose-escalation patients. Three dose-escalation patients achieved partial responses, one with hepatocellular carcinoma and two with cutaneous melanoma. The point of sequencing TCRbeta in the periphery was to test whether ivuxolimab changed TCR sequence diversity and drove clonal T-cell expansion. Among the roughly 54 dose-escalation patients, 19 had hepatocellular carcinoma, roughly 15 melanoma, 9 renal cell carcinoma and 9 head and neck cancer. The paper describes the monotherapy dose-escalation part (N of about 54 patients) of the phase I trial of ivuxolimab. In the dose-escalation cohort, more than 75% of patients were male, and the mean age was roughly 60 years, with a range of roughly 20 to 79. What the study reported, not specific to this receptor: After ivuxolimab, more expanded clones were found on average in CD8+ T cells than in CD4+ T cells. Which antigens the clonally expanded peripheral T cells were specific for was not determined. In partial responders in the 0.1-3.0 mg/kg groups, normalized peripheral clonal expansion was found to be among the lowest, especially among CD8+ T cells. At doses of 0.1 to 3.0 mg/kg, clonal expansion of both CD4+ and CD8+ blood T cells was observed from baseline to week 6. Low levels of normalized T-cell clonal expansion were also seen in some nonresponding patients.

Genomic DNA was isolated from the sorted cells so that the TCRbeta CDR3 region could be sequenced. TCRbeta CDR3 regions were sequenced using the immunoSEQ Assay. The immuneACCESS repertoire file appears here via TCRdb, limited to in-frame rearrangements. These files lack a portion of the clones; in checked studies, under half of the deficit traces to unresolved V genes, and the cause of the others is not known. This sample is represented by a few thousand clones; less than 80% of them were singletons. The top ten clones comprise around three fifths of the sample. Looking up the germline V gene yields CDR1 SGHRS and CDR2 YFSETQ. V is cut by 7 bases and J by 4 bases, and the space between the germline ends is 20 bases. Measured from the cysteine to the phenylalanine, the CDR3 is 16 residues long. The retained sequence is limited to the CDR3, 48 bases, with the frame set at the first base. As to this clone: Its antigen is still unknown. One base away there is no much larger clone; base qualities are not given.

Patients with a history of autoimmune disease or receiving systemic immunosuppression were excluded from the trial. Peripheral blood for TCR sequencing was drawn from every dose cohort at baseline, at cycle 4 day 1 and at cycle 7 day 1. Samples came from an open-label, multicenter, first-in-human phase I dose-escalation trial of ivuxolimab. The trial enrolled adults with locally advanced or metastatic head and neck squamous cell, hepatocellular, melanoma or renal cell carcinoma. CD4+ and CD8+ T cells were sorted separately from peripheral blood before TCR sequencing. The clonotype comes from an adult with an advanced solid tumor such as melanoma, head and neck, liver or kidney cancer. The material sequenced was CD4+ or CD8+ T cells sorted from blood, taken in a trial of the OX40 agonist ivuxolimab. The chain is assembled from TRBV5-1 and TRBJ2-2; a tentative D call is TRBD2 (6 bases match). The CDR3 protein: CASHSGTLQITGELFF. The DNA sequence follows: TGCGCCAGCCATAGCGGAACGCTGCAAATCACCGGGGAGCTGTTTTTT.